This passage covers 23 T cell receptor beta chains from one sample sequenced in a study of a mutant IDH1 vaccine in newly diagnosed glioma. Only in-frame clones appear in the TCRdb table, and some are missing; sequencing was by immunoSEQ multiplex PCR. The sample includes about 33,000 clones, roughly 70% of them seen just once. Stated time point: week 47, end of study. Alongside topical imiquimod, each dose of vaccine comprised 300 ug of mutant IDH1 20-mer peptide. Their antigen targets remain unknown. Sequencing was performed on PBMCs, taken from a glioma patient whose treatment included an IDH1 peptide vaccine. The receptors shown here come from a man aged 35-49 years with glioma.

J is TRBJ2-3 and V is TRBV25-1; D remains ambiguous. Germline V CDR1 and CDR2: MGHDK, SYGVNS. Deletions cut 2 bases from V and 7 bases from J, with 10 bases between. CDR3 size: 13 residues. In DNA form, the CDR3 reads TGTGCCAGCAGTGAAAGACCGGCGAATACGCAGTATTTT. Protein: CASSERPANTQYF.

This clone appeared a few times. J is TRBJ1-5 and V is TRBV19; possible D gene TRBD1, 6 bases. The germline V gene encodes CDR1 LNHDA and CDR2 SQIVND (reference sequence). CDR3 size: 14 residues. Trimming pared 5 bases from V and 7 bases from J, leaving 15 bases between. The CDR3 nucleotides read TGTGCCAGTAGTCCCTGGGGCGGGGGCCAGCCCCAGCATTTT. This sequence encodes CASSPWGGGQPQHF. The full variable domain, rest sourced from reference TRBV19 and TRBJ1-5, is DGGITQSPKYLFRKEGQNVTLSCEQNLNHDAMYWYRQDPGQGLRLIYYSQIVNDFQKGDIAEGYSVSREKKESFPLTVTSAQKNPTAFYLCASSPWGGGQPQHFGDGTRLSIL.

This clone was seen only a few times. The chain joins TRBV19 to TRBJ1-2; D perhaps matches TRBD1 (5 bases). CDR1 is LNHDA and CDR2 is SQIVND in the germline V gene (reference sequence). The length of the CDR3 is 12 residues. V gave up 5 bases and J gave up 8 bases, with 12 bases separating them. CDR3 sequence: CASSPEGQGYTF. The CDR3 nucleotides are TGTGCCAGTAGTCCCGAGGGGCAGGGCTACACCTTC.

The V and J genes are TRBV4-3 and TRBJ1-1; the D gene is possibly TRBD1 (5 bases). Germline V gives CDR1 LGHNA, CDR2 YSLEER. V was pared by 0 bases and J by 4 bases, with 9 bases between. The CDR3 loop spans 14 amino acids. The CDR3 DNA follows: TGCGCCAGCAGCCAAGATAAGGGGATCACTGAAGCTTTCTTT. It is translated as CASSQDKGITEAFF.

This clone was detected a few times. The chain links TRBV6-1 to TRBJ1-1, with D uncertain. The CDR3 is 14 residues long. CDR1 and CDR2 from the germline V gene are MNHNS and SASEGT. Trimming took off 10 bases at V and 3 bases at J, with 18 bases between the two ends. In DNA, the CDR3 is TGTGCCACCTTCCCCGTTGGGTTCGACACTGAAGCTTTCTTT. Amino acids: CATFPVGFDTEAFF.

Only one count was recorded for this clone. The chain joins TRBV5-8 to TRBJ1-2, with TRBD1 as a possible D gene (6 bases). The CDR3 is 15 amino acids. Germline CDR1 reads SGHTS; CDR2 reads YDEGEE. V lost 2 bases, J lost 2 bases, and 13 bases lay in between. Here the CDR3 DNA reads TGTGCCAGCAGCTTTCCCGGGACACGGAACTATGGCTACACCTTC. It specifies CASSFPGTRNYGYTF.

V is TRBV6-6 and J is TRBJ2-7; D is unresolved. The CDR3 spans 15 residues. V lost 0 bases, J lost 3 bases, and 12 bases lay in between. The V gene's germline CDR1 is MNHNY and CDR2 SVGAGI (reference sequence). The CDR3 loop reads CASSYSSGANYEQYF. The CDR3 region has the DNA TGTGCCAGCAGTTACTCATCAGGAGCAAACTACGAGCAGTACTTC.

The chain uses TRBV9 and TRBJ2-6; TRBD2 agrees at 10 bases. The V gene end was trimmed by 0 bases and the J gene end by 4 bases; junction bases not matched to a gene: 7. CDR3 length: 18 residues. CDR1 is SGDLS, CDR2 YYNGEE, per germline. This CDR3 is CASSVAASGSPGANVLTF. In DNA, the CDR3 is TGTGCCAGCAGCGTAGCGGCTAGCGGGAGTCCCGGGGCCAACGTCCTGACTTTC.

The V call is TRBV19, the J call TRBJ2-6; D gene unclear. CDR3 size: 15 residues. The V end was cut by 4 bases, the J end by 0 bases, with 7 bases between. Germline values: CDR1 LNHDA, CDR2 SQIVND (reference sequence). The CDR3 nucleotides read TGTGCCAGTAGTACCCAAAACTCTGGGGCCAACGTCCTGACTTTC. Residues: CASSTQNSGANVLTF.

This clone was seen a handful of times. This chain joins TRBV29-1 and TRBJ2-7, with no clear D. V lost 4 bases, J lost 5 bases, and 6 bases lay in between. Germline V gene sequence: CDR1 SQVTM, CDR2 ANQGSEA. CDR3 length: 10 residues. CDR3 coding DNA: TGCAGCGTTGGGGTTAACGAGCAGTACTTC. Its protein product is CSVGVNEQYF.

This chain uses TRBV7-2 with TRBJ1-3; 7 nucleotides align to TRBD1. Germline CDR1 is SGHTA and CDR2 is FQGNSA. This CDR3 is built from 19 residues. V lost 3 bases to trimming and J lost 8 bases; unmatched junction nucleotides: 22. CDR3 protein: CASSFGPHDRVNMGDTIYF. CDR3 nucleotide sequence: TGTGCCAGCAGCTTTGGCCCCCACGACAGGGTTAATATGGGAGACACCATATATTTT.

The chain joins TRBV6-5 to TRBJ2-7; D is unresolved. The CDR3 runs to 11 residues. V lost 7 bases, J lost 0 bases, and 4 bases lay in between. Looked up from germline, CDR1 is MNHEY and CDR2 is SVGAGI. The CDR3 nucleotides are TGTGCCAGCACCAACTCCTACGAGCAGTACTTC. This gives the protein CASTNSYEQYF.

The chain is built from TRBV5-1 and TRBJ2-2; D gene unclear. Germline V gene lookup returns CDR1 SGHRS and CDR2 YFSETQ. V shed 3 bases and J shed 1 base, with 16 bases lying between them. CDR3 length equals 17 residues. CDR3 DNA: TGCGCCAGCAGCTCGGAAAGAAGTTACTTGAACACCGGGGAGCTGTTTTTT. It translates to CASSSERSYLNTGELFF.

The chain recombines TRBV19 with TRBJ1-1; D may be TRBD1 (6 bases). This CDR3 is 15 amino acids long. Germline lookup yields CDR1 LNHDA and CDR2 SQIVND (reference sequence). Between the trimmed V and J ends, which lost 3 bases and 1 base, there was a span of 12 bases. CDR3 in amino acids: CASSIGKQGNTEAFF. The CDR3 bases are TGTGCCAGTAGTATCGGTAAACAGGGGAACACTGAAGCTTTCTTT.

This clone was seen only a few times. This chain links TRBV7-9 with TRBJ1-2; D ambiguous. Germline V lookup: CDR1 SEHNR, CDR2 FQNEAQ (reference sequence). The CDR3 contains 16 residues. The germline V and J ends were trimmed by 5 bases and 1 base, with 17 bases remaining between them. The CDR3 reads CASSLTRALINYGYTF. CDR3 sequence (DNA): TGTGCCAGCAGCCTGACTCGGGCCCTTATTAACTATGGCTACACCTTC.

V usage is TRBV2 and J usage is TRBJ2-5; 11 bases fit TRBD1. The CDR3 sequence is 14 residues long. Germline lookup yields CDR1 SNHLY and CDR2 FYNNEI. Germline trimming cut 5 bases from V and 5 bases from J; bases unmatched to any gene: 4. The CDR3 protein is CASSLWTGGETQYF. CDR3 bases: TGTGCCAGCAGTCTCTGGACAGGGGGCGAGACCCAGTACTTC. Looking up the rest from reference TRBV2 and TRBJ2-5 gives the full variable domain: EPEVTQTPSHQVTQMGQEVILRCVPISNHLYFYWYRQILGQKVEFLVSFYNNEISEKSEIFDDQFSVERPDGSNFTLKIRSTKLEDSAMYFCASSLWTGGETQYFGPGTRLLVL.

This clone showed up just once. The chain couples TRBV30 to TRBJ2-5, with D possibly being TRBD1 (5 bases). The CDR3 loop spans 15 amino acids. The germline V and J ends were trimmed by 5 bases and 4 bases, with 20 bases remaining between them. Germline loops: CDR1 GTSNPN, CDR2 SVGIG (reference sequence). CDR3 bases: TGTGCCTGGGGTCCAGGGTCATTGCGACGAGAGACCCAGTACTTC. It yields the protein CAWGPGSLRRETQYF.

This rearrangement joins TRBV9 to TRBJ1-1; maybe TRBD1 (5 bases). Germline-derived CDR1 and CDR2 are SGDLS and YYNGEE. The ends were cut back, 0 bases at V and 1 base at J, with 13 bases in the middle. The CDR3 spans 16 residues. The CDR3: CASSVGGQGWNTEAFF. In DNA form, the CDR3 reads TGTGCCAGCAGCGTAGGAGGCCAGGGTTGGAACACTGAAGCTTTCTTT.

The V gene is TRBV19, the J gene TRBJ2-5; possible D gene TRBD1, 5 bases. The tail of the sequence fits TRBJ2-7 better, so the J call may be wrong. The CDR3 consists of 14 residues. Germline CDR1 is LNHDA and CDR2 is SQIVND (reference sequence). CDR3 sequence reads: CASSVLTDSYEQYF. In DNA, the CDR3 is TGTGCCAGTAGCGTTCTAACCGACAGCTACGAGCAGTACTTC.

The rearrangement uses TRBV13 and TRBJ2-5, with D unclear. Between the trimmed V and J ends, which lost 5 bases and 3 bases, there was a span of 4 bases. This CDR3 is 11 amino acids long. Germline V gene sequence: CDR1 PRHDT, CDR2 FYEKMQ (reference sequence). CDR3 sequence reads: CASSEKETQYF. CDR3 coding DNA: TGTGCCAGCAGCGAGAAAGAGACCCAGTACTTC.

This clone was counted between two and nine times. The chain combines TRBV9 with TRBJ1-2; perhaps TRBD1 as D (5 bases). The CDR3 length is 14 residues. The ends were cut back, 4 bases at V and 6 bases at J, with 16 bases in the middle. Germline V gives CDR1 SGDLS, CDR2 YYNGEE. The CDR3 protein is CASSQAGPLDGYTF. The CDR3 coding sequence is TGTGCCAGCAGCCAAGCGGGACCGCTTGATGGCTACACCTTC.

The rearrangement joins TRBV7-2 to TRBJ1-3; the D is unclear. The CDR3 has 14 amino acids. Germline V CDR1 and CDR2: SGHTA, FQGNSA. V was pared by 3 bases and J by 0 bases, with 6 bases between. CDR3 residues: CASSFSNSGNTIYF. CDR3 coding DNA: TGTGCCAGCAGCTTTTCTAACTCTGGAAACACCATATATTTT.

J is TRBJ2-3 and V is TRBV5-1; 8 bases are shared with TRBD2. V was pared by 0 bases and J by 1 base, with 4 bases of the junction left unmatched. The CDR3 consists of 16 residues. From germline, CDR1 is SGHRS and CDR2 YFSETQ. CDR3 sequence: CASSLDGRVGTDTQYF. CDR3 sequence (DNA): TGCGCCAGCAGCTTGGACGGGAGGGTGGGCACAGATACGCAGTATTTT.